This TCR beta chain was found in a study of T cell repertoires in cytomegalovirus infection. On the study more broadly: Use of recently identified HLA-C-restricted and well-studied HLA-B-restricted CMV epitopes was part of the study. An indication of both CMV infection and matching HLA type came from public TCR beta signatures. Study results and limitations: CMV-specific TCR beta clonotypes restricted by HLA-C were the ones dominating the ex vivo response.

TCRdb redid the calling of the reads with MiXCR, one entry per CDR3 protein. The repertoire holds roughly 150,000 distinct CDR3 sequences, with roughly 21% as singletons. This CDR3 comprises 15 residues. Trimming took 4 bases from V and 6 from J; bases not matched to a gene: 10. Germline-derived CDR1 and CDR2 are SEHNR and FQNEAQ (reference sequence). This clonotype was seen only a few times. Its matching antigen is unknown. This chain links TRBV7-9 with TRBJ1-2, with 8 bases that match TRBD1. Sequencing used CD8+ T cells from cultured PBMCs, obtained from culture after CMV antigen stimulation. This TCR was sampled from a human donor in good health (CMV status not recorded). Some clones in this sample may be carry-over from other donors' samples. CDR3 bases: TGTGCCAGCAGCTCTTGGACAGGGAGTTGGAATGGCTACACCTTC. Translated: CASSSWTGSWNGYTF. Combining the CDR3 with reference TRBV7-9 and TRBJ1-2 gives the whole variable domain DTGVSQNPRHKITKRGQNVTFRCDPISEHNRLYWYRQTLGQGPEFLTYFQNEAQLEKSRLLSDRFSAERPKGSFSTLEIQRTEQGDSAMYLCASSSWTGSWNGYTFGSGTRLTVV.